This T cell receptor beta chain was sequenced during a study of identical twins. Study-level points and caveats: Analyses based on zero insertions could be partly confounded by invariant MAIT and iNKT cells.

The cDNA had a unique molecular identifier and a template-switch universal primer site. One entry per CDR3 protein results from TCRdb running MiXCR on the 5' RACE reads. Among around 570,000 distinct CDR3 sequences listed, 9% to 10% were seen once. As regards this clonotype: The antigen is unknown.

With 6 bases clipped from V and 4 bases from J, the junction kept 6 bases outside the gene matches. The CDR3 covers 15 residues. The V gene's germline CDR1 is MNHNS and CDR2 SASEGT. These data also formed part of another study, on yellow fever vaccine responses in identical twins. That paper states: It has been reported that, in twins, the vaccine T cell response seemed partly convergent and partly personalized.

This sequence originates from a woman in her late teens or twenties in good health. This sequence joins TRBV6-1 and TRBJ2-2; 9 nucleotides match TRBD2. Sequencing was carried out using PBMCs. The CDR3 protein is CASRRSGSGTGELFF. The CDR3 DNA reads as TGTGCCAGCAGACGTAGCGGGAGCGGCACCGGGGAGCTGTTTTTT.